The rows below give T cell receptor beta chains drawn from one sample of a study of cytomegalovirus exposure and HLA in healthy donors. The table came from immunoSEQ multiplex PCR; TCRdb's copy has only in-frame clones and leaves some out. The sample has 37,000 or so clones; around 69% are singletons. The sequencing sample was made of PBMCs. The receptors here all came from a man aged 30-40 years in good health and CMV-seronegative. Each CDR3 is given with its conserved first and last residue. A D gene is named only where the DNA matches it firmly. Not all rows give a size; the values are once, few, many and, for expanded clones, a class.

abundance: -
d_gene: TRBD1
j_gene: TRBJ2-7
v_gene: TRBV27
CDR3nt: TGTGCCAGCAGCCCAGGGGGCTTCGGATACGAGCAGTACTTC
CDR3aa: CASSPGGFGYEQYF

abundance: once
d_gene: -
j_gene: TRBJ1-2
v_gene: TRBV7-9
CDR3nt: TGTGCCAGCAGCTTGGGAGGGAACGGTATGAAGTATGGCTACACCTTC
CDR3aa: CASSLGGNGMKYGYTF

abundance: -
d_gene: -
j_gene: TRBJ2-4
v_gene: TRBV6-5
CDR3nt: TGTGCCAGCATTCCGGCAGGCCCCAAAAACATTCAGTACTTC
CDR3aa: CASIPAGPKNIQYF

abundance: once
d_gene: -
j_gene: TRBJ2-3
v_gene: TRBV5-1
CDR3nt: TGCGCCAGCAGCTCCCCGGAGGGCCCAGATACGCAGTATTTT
CDR3aa: CASSSPEGPDTQYF

abundance: -
d_gene: -
j_gene: TRBJ2-2
v_gene: TRBV5-1
CDR3nt: TGCGCCAGCAGCTTGGGGTACAGGGAGTTCACCGGGGAGCTGTTTTTT
CDR3aa: CASSLGYREFTGELFF

abundance: -
d_gene: TRBD2
j_gene: TRBJ2-2
v_gene: TRBV11-2
CDR3nt: TGTGCCAGCAGACAACTGACTAGCGGGAGGACCGGGGAGCTGTTTTTT
CDR3aa: CASRQLTSGRTGELFF

abundance: few
d_gene: -
j_gene: TRBJ2-1
v_gene: TRBV19
CDR3nt: TGTGCCAGTAGTTCACCCGGTGGCGCGGCAAATGAGCAGTTCTTC
CDR3aa: CASSSPGGAANEQFF

abundance: few
d_gene: -
j_gene: TRBJ2-1
v_gene: TRBV7-9
CDR3nt: TGTGCCAGCAGCCAAGAGACCATGCAGGGACATGAGCAGTTCTTC
CDR3aa: CASSQETMQGHEQFF

abundance: -
d_gene: TRBD1
j_gene: TRBJ2-7
v_gene: TRBV28
CDR3nt: TGTGCCAGCAGGGCGCCGGGACAGGGAACCTACGAGCAGTACTTC
CDR3aa: CASRAPGQGTYEQYF

abundance: -
d_gene: TRBD1
j_gene: TRBJ1-5
v_gene: TRBV19
CDR3nt: TGTGCCAGTAGTAGGAGGGGGGATAACAGGGGCCGAAACGGCAATCAGCCCCAGCATTTT
CDR3aa: CASSRRGDNRGRNGNQPQHF

abundance: -
d_gene: TRBD2
j_gene: TRBJ2-7
v_gene: TRBV4-2
CDR3nt: TGTGCCAGCAGCCAAGATCTAGCGGGAGCGGACGAGCAGTACTTC
CDR3aa: CASSQDLAGADEQYF

abundance: -
d_gene: -
j_gene: TRBJ2-7
v_gene: TRBV5-1
CDR3nt: TGCGCCACCTCTCTCCAGCCAGGGCAAACCTACGAGCAGTACTTC
CDR3aa: CATSLQPGQTYEQYF

abundance: -
d_gene: TRBD2
j_gene: TRBJ2-1
v_gene: TRBV19
CDR3nt: TGTGCCAGTATTCGTAGCGGGGGACCCTACAATGAGCAATTCTTC
CDR3aa: CASIRSGGPYNEQFF

abundance: -
d_gene: -
j_gene: TRBJ1-1
v_gene: TRBV7-6
CDR3nt: TGTGCCAGCAGCTTTGACAGTCGGAACACTGAAGCTTTCTTT
CDR3aa: CASSFDSRNTEAFF

abundance: -
d_gene: -
j_gene: TRBJ2-7
v_gene: TRBV5-6
CDR3nt: TGTGCCAGCAGCTTGGCTCGTGAGCAGTACTTC
CDR3aa: CASSLAREQYF

abundance: -
d_gene: TRBD1
j_gene: TRBJ2-5
v_gene: TRBV18
CDR3nt: TGTGCCAGCTCACGGACAGGGTTCGAGACCCAGTACTTC
CDR3aa: CASSRTGFETQYF

abundance: -
d_gene: TRBD1
j_gene: TRBJ1-2
v_gene: TRBV7-2
CDR3nt: TGTGCCAGCAGCTTAGACAGGGGAGGCTACACCTTC
CDR3aa: CASSLDRGGYTF

abundance: -
d_gene: -
j_gene: TRBJ2-7
v_gene: TRBV11-2
CDR3nt: TGTGCCAGCAGCTTAGAGGTCAGCTCCTACGAGCAGTACTTC
CDR3aa: CASSLEVSSYEQYF

abundance: -
d_gene: TRBD2
j_gene: TRBJ2-2
v_gene: TRBV14
CDR3nt: TGTGCCAGCAGCCAACGGGAGGGACGGACCGGAGAGCTGTTTTTT
CDR3aa: CASSQREGRTGELFF

abundance: -
d_gene: TRBD2
j_gene: TRBJ2-1
v_gene: TRBV6-4
CDR3nt: TGTGCCAGCAGTGACAAGGGACTAGCGGGGGGGGGTAATGAGCAGTTCTTC
CDR3aa: CASSDKGLAGGGNEQFF

abundance: -
d_gene: -
j_gene: TRBJ1-1
v_gene: TRBV29-1
CDR3nt: TGCAGCGTTGACCAGGCCGGGACAACTGAAGCTTTCTTT
CDR3aa: CSVDQAGTTEAFF

abundance: -
d_gene: TRBD1
j_gene: TRBJ2-1
v_gene: TRBV11-1
CDR3nt: TGTGCCAGCAGCTTAGCGGGGACAGCCTACAATGAGCAGTTCTTC
CDR3aa: CASSLAGTAYNEQFF

abundance: -
d_gene: -
j_gene: TRBJ1-1
v_gene: TRBV28
CDR3nt: TGTGCCAGCAGTTTAGGGGGGAGCCTGAACACTGAAGCTTTCTTT
CDR3aa: CASSLGGSLNTEAFF

abundance: few
d_gene: TRBD1
j_gene: TRBJ1-5
v_gene: TRBV7-2
CDR3nt: TGTGCCAGCAGCTTAGCGGCAGGGGGCGGCTCTAGGCCCCAGCATTTT
CDR3aa: CASSLAAGGGSRPQHF

abundance: few
d_gene: -
j_gene: TRBJ2-7
v_gene: TRBV4-1
CDR3nt: TGCGCCAGCAGCCCTTCTCCCCGGGAGACCTACGAGCAGTACTTC
CDR3aa: CASSPSPRETYEQYF

abundance: -
d_gene: -
j_gene: TRBJ2-2
v_gene: TRBV23-1
CDR3nt: TGCGCCAGCAGTCAATCAGCCACCGGGGAGCTGTTTTTT
CDR3aa: CASSQSATGELFF